This paragraph reports one T cell receptor (beta chain). The CDR3 is 12 residues long. CDR1 is SQVTM and CDR2 is ANQGSEA in the germline V gene. With 7 bases clipped from V and 4 bases from J, the junction kept 7 bases outside the gene matches. These data come from a study of blood T cell repertoires in COVID-19. In the study overall: The analysed material was cDNA or gDNA that came from T cells, B-cell-depleted T cells, or PBMCs.

Per the original methods: Nucleated cell number was recorded as an estimate derived from reference gene primer amplification. Some clones are missing from TCRdb's copy, which holds only in-frame ones; the method was immunoSEQ multiplex PCR. That table gives V, J and clone size, and the DNA gave D and trimming. The data contain 130,000 to 150,000 clones, roughly 88% of them singletons. V gene TRBV29-1 combines with J gene TRBJ2-7, with 7 bases fitting TRBD1. Sequencing was carried out using PBMCs or T cells enriched from blood (not recorded which). The TCR originated in a woman aged 25 to 39 with acute COVID-19. The DNA of the CDR3 is TGCAGCGGACAGGGCCAAGCGTACGAGCAGTACTTC. This sequence encodes CSGQGQAYEQYF.